A single sample gave rise to the 13 T cell receptor beta chains below, sequenced in a study of blood T cell repertoires in COVID-19. Clones were sequenced by immunoSEQ multiplex PCR, and TCRdb holds only the in-frame ones, with some missing. The sample contains roughly 140,000 clones, about 80% of which appear only once. The specimen sequenced was peripheral blood. Source of these receptors: a man aged 60 to 69 with acute or convalescent COVID-19.

With respect to this clone: The identical CDR3 is also encoded by other nucleotide sequences in the sample. V gene TRBV7-9 combines with J gene TRBJ2-5; no definite D call. The CDR3 covers 14 residues. Trimming stripped 0 bases from V and 5 bases from J, with 10 bases between. Germline-derived CDR1 and CDR2 are SEHNR and FQNEAQ (reference sequence). CDR3 sequence reads: CASSLAQQKETQYF. The CDR3 DNA reads as TGTGCCAGCAGCTTAGCGCAACAGAAGGAGACCCAGTACTTC.

In regard to this clone: This specimen includes other DNA sequences encoding the same CDR3. The chain is built from TRBV15 and TRBJ1-6; maybe TRBD1 (5 bases). Deletions cut 0 bases from V and 7 bases from J, with 10 bases between. Germline CDR1 and CDR2: LNHNV and YYDKDF (reference sequence). This CDR3 is built from 15 residues. CDR3 protein: CATSRDRGGNSPLHF. As DNA, the CDR3 is TGTGCCACCAGCAGAGATCGGGGGGGGAATTCACCCCTCCACTTT.

The chain carries TRBV28 and TRBJ1-5, with TRBD1 matching over 7 bases. J was trimmed by 7 bases and V by 8 bases; bases with no gene match: 8. Germline CDR1 is MDHEN and CDR2 is SYDVKM. This CDR3 has 13 amino acids. This chain's CDR3 is CASRQGYKQPQHF. The CDR3 coding sequence is TGTGCCAGCCGACAGGGATACAAACAGCCCCAGCATTTT.

CDR3: CASSLEPGRNEQFF. For the CDR3, the DNA is TGTGCCAGCAGCTTAGAACCAGGCCGGAATGAGCAGTTCTTC. V and J are TRBV7-9 and TRBJ2-1; D gene unclear. Trimming pared 1 base from V and 7 bases from J, leaving 11 bases between. Germline CDR1 and CDR2: SEHNR and FQNEAQ (reference sequence). The CDR3 covers 14 residues. Full variable domain (rest looked up from reference TRBV7-9 and TRBJ2-1): DTGVSQNPRHKITKRGQNVTFRCDPISEHNRLYWYRQTLGQGPEFLTYFQNEAQLEKSRLLSDRFSAERPKGSFSTLEIQRTEQGDSAMYLCASSLEPGRNEQFFGPGTRLTVL.

This clone was counted only a few times. J is TRBJ1-1 and V is TRBV19; 8 nucleotides agree with TRBD1. In germline, CDR1 is LNHDA, CDR2 SQIVND (reference sequence). V was pared by 5 bases and J by 1 base, with 3 bases of the junction left unmatched. CDR3 length equals 14 residues. CDR3 amino acids: CASSLGQANTEAFF. CDR3 DNA: TGTGCCAGTAGTCTGGGACAGGCGAACACTGAAGCTTTCTTT.

The rearrangement uses TRBV6-6 and TRBJ1-2; possible D gene TRBD1, 5 bases. V was shortened by 7 bases and J by 8 bases, with 20 bases between the two germline ends. The length of the CDR3 is 14 residues. Looked up from germline, CDR1 is MNHNY and CDR2 is SVGAGI (reference sequence). CDR3 in amino acids: CASIYRDSGGGYTF. CDR3 bases: TGTGCCAGCATATACCGGGACTCCGGCGGGGGCTACACCTTC.

This chain links TRBV7-2 with TRBJ2-3; a weak D match, TRBD2 (5 bases). V lost 4 bases and J lost 1, with 12 bases in between. Looked up from germline, CDR1 is SGHTA and CDR2 is FQGNSA. The CDR3 has 15 amino acids. The CDR3 sequence is CASSSPADRTDTQYF. CDR3 bases: TGTGCCAGCAGCTCCCCAGCGGATCGCACAGATACGCAGTATTTT.

V gene TRBV6-1 combines with J gene TRBJ2-7, with TRBD2 matching 8 bases. Germline CDR1 MNHNS, CDR2 SASEGT. Trimming cost V 5 bases and J 6 bases; bases outside gene matches: 9. This CDR3 spans 14 amino acids. CDR3 bases: TGTGCCAGCAGTTCACAGGGCGGGGGGACCGAGCAGTACTTC. Its translation is CASSSQGGGTEQYF.

The gene calls are TRBV5-1 and TRBJ2-6; D is perhaps TRBD1 (7 bases). The CDR3 loop spans 16 amino acids. V was pared by 5 bases and J by 3 bases, with 15 bases between. The V gene's germline CDR1 is SGHRS and CDR2 YFSETQ. Here the CDR3 DNA reads TGCGCCAGCAGGGTTGGAGGGGGCAGTGGGGCCAACGTCCTGACTTTC. Translated, it gives CASRVGGGSGANVLTF.

The chain couples TRBV19 to TRBJ1-2, with D possibly matching TRBD1 (6 bases). The CDR3 is 14 amino acids. Per the germline V gene, CDR1 is LNHDA and CDR2 is SQIVND (reference sequence). V lost 8 bases and J lost 3, with 16 bases in between. The CDR3 is CASGTEQGDYGYTF. CDR3 DNA: TGTGCCAGTGGCACAGAACAGGGCGACTATGGCTACACCTTC.

The V and J genes are TRBV5-5 and TRBJ2-3; D gene unclear. Germline V gene lookup returns CDR1 SGHKS and CDR2 YYEKEE (reference sequence). The V gene lost 4 bases and the J gene lost 5 bases, with 14 bases spanning the gap. This CDR3 region has 14 residues. CDR3 nucleotide sequence: TGTGCCAGCAGCCTTTCAAGAGTCCTAGATACGCAGTATTTT. Translation: CASSLSRVLDTQYF. Filled out from reference TRBV5-5 and TRBJ2-3, the complete variable domain reads DAGVTQSPTHLIKTRGQQVTLRCSPISGHKSVSWYQQVLGQGPQFIFQYYEKEERGRGNFPDRFSARQFPNYSSELNVNALLLGDSALYLCASSLSRVLDTQYFGPGTRLTVL.

The chain is built from TRBV4-1 and TRBJ1-2; D perhaps matches TRBD1 (5 bases). Trimming stripped 4 bases from V and 4 bases from J, with 19 bases between. This CDR3 is 16 amino acids long. Germline V lookup: CDR1 MGHRA, CDR2 YSYEKL. The CDR3 loop is CASSPRSGDQVYGYTF. Here the CDR3 DNA reads TGCGCCAGCAGCCCCCGATCGGGGGACCAGGTCTATGGCTACACCTTC.

CDR3: CASSLMAGAETQYF. The CDR3, as DNA: TGTGCCAGCAGTTTGATGGCGGGGGCAGAGACCCAGTACTTC. The J gene is TRBJ2-5, the V gene TRBV6-2 or TRBV6-3, with a weak D call TRBD2 (7 bases). Germline V gene lookup returns CDR1 MNHEY and CDR2 SVGEGT. The CDR3 spans 14 residues. The V end lost 4 bases, the J end lost 4 bases, and 13 bases lay between the germline ends.